These 7 T cell receptor beta chains came from one sample sequenced in a study of control samples from healthy donors and cancer patients. TCRdb's copy holds only in-frame clones and misses some; the assay was immunoSEQ multiplex PCR. The sample contains about 77,000 clones, 85% to 95% of which appear only once. The sequenced material came from blood. The receptors were sampled from a woman in her sixties in good health.

The chain recombines TRBV19 with TRBJ2-7, with TRBD1 matching over 8 bases. J gave up 5 bases and V 5 bases, and 8 bases lay outside the gene matches. Germline V gene sequence: CDR1 LNHDA, CDR2 SQIVND (reference sequence). CDR3 length: 14 amino acids. CDR3 residues: CASSSRQGWNEQYF. The CDR3 nucleotides are TGTGCCAGTAGTTCCCGACAGGGGTGGAACGAGCAGTACTTC.

The chain is built from TRBV4-3 and TRBJ1-4; 8 bases are a match to TRBD1. CDR1 is LGHNA and CDR2 is YSLEER in the germline V gene. V trimming: 3 bases; J trimming: 4 bases; junction bases outside the gene matches: 1. The CDR3 runs to 14 residues. The CDR3 here is CASSHGQGNEKLFF. The CDR3 nucleotides read TGCGCCAGCAGCCACGGACAGGGTAATGAAAAACTGTTTTTT.

This chain links TRBV18 with TRBJ2-7, with TRBD1 matching 8 bases. Per the germline V gene, CDR1 is KGHSH and CDR2 is LQKENI. The CDR3 loop spans 15 amino acids. Losses at the gene ends were 2 bases for V and 4 bases for J; bases not matched to a gene: 7. CDR3 in amino acids: CASSPGGTGYYEQYF. CDR3 sequence (DNA): TGTGCCAGCTCACCAGGCGGGACAGGATATTACGAGCAGTACTTC. The variable domain in full, with the rest retrieved from reference TRBV18 and TRBJ2-7, is NAGVMQNPRHLVRRRGQEARLRCSPMKGHSHVYWYRQLPEEGLKFMVYLQKENIIDESGMPKERFSAEFPKEGPSILRIQQVVRGDSAAYFCASSPGGTGYYEQYFGPGTRLTVT.

This chain links TRBV11-2 with TRBJ2-1; D is unresolved. V gave up 3 bases and J gave up 5 bases, with 5 bases separating them. The CDR3 has 12 amino acids. The germline V gene encodes CDR1 SGHAT and CDR2 FQNNGV. The CDR3 region is CASSLDNNEQFF. CDR3 DNA sequence: TGTGCCAGCAGCTTGGATAACAATGAGCAGTTCTTC.

J is TRBJ1-2 and V is TRBV19, with a tentative D call TRBD1 (6 bases). The CDR3 covers 14 residues. Germline loops: CDR1 LNHDA, CDR2 SQIVND (reference sequence). V shed 2 bases and J shed 6 bases, with 13 bases lying between them. In DNA, the CDR3 is TGTGCCAGTAGTATACTCCCGGACAGACATGGCTACACCTTC. Protein product: CASSILPDRHGYTF.

The chain is built from TRBV5-1 and TRBJ1-1; a possible D gene is TRBD1 (5 bases). Germline V CDR1 and CDR2: SGHRS, YFSETQ. V lost 2 bases and J lost 2, with 16 bases in between. There are 16 residues in the CDR3. The CDR3: CASSFYGAGQNTEAFF. In DNA, the CDR3 is TGCGCCAGCAGCTTTTATGGGGCAGGACAAAACACTGAAGCTTTCTTT. The entire variable domain, with the rest obtained from reference TRBV5-1 and TRBJ1-1, is as follows: KAGVTQTPRYLIKTRGQQVTLSCSPISGHRSVSWYQQTPGQGLQFLFEYFSETQRNKGNFPGRFSGRQFSNSRSEMNVSTLELGDSALYLCASSFYGAGQNTEAFFGQGTRLTVV.

The V and J genes are TRBV5-1 and TRBJ2-1; D perhaps matches TRBD2 (6 bases). The CDR3 loop spans 15 amino acids. V lost 8 bases and J lost 4, with 19 bases in between. From germline, CDR1 is SGHRS and CDR2 YFSETQ. CDR3 in DNA: TGCGCCAGTACCCCGGGACTCCAAATGTACAATGAGCAGTTCTTC. It yields the protein CASTPGLQMYNEQFF.